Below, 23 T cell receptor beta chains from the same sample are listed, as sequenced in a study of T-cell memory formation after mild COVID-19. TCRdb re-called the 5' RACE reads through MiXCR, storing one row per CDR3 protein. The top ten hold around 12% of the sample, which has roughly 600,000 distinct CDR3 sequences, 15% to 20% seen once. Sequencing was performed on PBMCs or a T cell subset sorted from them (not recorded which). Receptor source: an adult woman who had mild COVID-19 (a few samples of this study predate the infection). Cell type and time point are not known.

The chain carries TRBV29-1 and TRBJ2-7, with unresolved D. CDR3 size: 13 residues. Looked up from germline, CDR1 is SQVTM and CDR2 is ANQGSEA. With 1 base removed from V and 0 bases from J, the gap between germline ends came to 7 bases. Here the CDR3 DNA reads TGCAGCGTTGAAGGACGGAACTCCTACGAGCAGTACTTC. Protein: CSVEGRNSYEQYF.

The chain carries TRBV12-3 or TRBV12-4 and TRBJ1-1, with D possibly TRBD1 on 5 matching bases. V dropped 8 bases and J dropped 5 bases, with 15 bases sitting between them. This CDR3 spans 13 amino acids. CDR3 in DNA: TGTGCCAGCGCCTCGGGGGGACGGACTGAAGCTTTCTTT. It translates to CASASGGRTEAFF.

CDR3 DNA sequence: TGCAGTGCTAGAGATCAGGAGCGTCTCCGGGAAATCAATGAGCAGTTCTTC. Its protein is CSARDQERLREINEQFF. The chain uses TRBV20-1 and TRBJ2-1; possibly TRBD2 for D (5 bases). The CDR3 covers 17 residues. Germline CDR1 and CDR2: DFQATT and SNEGSKA (reference sequence). V was clipped by 0 bases and J by 6 bases, with 21 bases between them.

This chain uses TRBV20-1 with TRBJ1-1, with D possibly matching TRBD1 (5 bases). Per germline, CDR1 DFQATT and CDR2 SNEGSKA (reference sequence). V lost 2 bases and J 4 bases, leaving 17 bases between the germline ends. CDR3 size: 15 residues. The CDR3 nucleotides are TGCAGTGCTAGATCCTTCGGGGATGGGGGCACTGAAGCTTTCTTT. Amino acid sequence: CSARSFGDGGTEAFF.

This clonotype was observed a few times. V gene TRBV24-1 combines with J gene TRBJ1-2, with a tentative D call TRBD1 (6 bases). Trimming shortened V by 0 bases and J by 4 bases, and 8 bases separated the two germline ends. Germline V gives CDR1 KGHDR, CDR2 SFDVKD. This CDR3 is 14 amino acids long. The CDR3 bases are TGTGCCACCAGTGATTTGGGACAGTCCTATGGCTACACCTTC. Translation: CATSDLGQSYGYTF.

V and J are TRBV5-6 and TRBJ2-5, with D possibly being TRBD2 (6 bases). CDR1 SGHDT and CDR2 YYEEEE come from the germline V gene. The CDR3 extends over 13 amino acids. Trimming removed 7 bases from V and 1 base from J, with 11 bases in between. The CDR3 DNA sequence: TGTGCCAGCCAACGGGGACTCCAAGAGACCCAGTACTTC. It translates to CASQRGLQETQYF.

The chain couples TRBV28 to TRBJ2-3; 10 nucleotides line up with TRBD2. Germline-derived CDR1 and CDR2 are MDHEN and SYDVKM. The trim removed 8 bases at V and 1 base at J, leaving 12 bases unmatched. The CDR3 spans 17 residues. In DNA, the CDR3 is TGTGCCAGCGGTACGAGCGCCGGGACTAGCGGCACAGATACGCAGTATTTT. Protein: CASGTSAGTSGTDTQYF.

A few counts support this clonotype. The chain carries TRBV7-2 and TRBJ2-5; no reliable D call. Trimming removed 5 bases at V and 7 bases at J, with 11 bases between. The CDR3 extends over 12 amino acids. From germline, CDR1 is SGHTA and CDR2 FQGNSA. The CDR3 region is CASSPELGTQYF. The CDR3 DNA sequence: TGTGCCAGCAGCCCGGAACTCGGGACCCAGTACTTC.

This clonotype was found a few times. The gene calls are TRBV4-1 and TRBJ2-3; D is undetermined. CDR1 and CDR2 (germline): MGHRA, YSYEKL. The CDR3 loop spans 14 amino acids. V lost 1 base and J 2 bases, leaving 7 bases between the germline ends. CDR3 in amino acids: CASSQGGVTDTQYF. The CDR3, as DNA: TGCGCCAGCAGCCAAGGGGGTGTCACAGATACGCAGTATTTT.

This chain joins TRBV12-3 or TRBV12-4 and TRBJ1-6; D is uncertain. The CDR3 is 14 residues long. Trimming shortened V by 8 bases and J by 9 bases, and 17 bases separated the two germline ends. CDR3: CASAFAAILSPLHF. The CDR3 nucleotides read TGTGCCAGCGCCTTCGCAGCTATCCTTTCACCCCTCCACTTT.

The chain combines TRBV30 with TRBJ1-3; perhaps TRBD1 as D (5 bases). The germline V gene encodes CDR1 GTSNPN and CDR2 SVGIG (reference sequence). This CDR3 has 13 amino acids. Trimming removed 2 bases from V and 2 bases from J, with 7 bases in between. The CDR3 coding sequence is TGTGCCTGGAGTCAGGGACCTGGAAACACCATATATTTT. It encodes CAWSQGPGNTIYF.

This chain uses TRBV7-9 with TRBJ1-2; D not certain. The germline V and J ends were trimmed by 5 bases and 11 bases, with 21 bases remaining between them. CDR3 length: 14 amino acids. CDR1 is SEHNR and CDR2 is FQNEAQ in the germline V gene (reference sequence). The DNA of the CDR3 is TGTGCCAGCAGCCGATCGGGTCTCAACCCGTCATACACCTTC. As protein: CASSRSGLNPSYTF.

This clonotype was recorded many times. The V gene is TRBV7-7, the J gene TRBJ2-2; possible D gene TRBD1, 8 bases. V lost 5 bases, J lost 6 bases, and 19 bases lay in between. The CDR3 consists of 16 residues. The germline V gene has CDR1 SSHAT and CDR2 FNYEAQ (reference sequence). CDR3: CASSPRQGRGSGELFF. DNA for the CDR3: TGTGCCAGCAGCCCCAGACAGGGGCGGGGGTCCGGGGAGCTGTTTTTT.

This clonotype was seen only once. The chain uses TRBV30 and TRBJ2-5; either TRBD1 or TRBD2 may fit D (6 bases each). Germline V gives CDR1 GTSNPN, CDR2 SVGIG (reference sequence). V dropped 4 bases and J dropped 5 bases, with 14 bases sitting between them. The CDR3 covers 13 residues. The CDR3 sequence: CAWNPGAIETQYF. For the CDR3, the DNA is TGTGCCTGGAACCCGGGGGCGATTGAGACCCAGTACTTC.

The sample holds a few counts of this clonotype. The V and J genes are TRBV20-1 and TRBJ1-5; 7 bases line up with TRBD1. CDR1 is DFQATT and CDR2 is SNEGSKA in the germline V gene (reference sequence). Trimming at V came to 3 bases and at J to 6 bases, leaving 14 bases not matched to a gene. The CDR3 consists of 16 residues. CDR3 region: CSASKRGPPGGQPQHF. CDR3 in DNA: TGCAGTGCTAGCAAAAGGGGGCCCCCAGGGGGTCAGCCCCAGCATTTT.

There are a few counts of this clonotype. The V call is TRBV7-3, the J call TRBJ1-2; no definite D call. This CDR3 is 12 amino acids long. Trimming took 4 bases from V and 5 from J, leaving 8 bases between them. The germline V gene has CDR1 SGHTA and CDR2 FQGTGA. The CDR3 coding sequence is TGTGCCAGCAGCTCTATCGGGTATGGCTACACCTTC. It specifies CASSSIGYGYTF.

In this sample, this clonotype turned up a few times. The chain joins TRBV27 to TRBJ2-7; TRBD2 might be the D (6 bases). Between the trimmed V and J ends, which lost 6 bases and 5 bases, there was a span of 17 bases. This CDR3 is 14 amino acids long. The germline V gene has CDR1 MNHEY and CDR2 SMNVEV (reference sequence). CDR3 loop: CASSPPGTFNEQYF. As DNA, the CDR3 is TGTGCCAGCAGCCCGCCAGGGACTTTCAACGAGCAGTACTTC.

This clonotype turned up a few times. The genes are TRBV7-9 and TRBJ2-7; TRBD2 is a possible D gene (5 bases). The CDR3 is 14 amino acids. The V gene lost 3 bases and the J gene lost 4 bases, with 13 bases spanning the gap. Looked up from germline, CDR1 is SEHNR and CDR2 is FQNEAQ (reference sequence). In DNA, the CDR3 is TGTGCCAGCAGCTTGGACGGAGGCAGGTACGAGCAGTACTTC. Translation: CASSLDGGRYEQYF.

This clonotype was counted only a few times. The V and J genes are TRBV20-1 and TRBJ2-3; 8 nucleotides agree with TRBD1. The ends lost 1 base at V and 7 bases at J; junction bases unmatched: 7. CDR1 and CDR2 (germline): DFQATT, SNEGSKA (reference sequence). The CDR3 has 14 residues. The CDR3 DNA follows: TGCAGTGCTAGAGTGCCAGGGGGCTCACATACGCAGTATTTT. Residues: CSARVPGGSHTQYF.

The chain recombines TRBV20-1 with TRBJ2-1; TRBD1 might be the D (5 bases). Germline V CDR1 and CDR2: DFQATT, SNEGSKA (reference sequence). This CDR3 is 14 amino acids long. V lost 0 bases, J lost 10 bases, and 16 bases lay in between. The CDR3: CSARDVRVVSEQFF. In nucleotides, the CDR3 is TGCAGTGCTAGAGATGTCAGGGTGGTTTCGGAGCAGTTCTTC.

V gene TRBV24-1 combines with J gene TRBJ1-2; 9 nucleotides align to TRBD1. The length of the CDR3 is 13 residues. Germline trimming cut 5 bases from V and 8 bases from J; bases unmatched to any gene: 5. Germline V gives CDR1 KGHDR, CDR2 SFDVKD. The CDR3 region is CATSAWTGEGYTF. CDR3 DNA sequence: TGTGCCACCAGTGCTTGGACAGGGGAAGGCTACACCTTC.

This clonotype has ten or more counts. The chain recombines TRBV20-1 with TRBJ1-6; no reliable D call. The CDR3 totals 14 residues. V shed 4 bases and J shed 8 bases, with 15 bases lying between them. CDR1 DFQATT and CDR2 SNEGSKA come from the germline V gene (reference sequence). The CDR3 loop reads CSATPGRADSPLHF. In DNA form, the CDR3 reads TGCAGTGCTACCCCAGGACGGGCAGATTCACCCCTCCACTTT.

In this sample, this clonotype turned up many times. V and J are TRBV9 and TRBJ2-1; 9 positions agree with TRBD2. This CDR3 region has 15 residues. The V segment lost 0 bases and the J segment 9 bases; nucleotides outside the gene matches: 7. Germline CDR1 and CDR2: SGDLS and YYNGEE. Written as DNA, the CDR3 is TGTGCCAGCAGCGTAGGCGGGAGGGCCGAGGGTGAGCAGTTCTTC. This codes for CASSVGGRAEGEQFF.